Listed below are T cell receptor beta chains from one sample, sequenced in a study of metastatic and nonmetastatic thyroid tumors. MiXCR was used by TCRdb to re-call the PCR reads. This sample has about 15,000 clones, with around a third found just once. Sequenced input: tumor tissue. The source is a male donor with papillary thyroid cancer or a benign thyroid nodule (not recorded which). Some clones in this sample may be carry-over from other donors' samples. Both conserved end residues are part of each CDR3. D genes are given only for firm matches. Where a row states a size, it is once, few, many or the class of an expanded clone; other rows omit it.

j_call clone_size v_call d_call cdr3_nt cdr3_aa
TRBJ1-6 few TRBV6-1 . TGTGCCAGCATTCTTTCAGGATTTAGTTCACCCCTCCACTTT CASILSGFSSPLHF
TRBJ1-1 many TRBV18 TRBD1 TGTGCCAGCAAGACAGGGGTGAGGGGGAACACTGAAGCTTTCTTT CASKTGVRGNTEAFF
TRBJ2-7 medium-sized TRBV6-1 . TGTGCCAGCAGTGAAAGAGTGGGTGGGATATCCTACGAGCAGTACTTC CASSERVGGISYEQYF
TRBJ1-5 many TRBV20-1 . TGCAGTGCTAACGACTGGGGCTGGGATCAGCCCCAGCATTTT CSANDWGWDQPQHF
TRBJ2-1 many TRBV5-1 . TGCGCCAGCAGCTTGGAGGCGACGCGACCCTACAATGAGCAGTTCTTC CASSLEATRPYNEQFF
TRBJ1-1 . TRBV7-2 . TGTGACATCAGCCGAACCAGAGTAGGGAAGACTGAAGCTTTCTTT CDISRTRVGKTEAFF
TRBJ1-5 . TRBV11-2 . TGTGCCAGCAGCTTATTCGGGGGAGGGAGGAATCAGCCCCAGCATTTT CASSLFGGGRNQPQHF
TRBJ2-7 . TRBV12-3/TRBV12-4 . TGTGCCAGCAGTTTACGGGCCTACGAGCAGTACTTC CASSLRAYEQYF
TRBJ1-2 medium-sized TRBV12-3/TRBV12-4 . TGTGCCAGCAGATACGGGGGTCCGTCTGGCTACACCTTC CASRYGGPSGYTF
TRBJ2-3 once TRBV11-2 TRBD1 TGTGCCAGCAGCCCCTTCCGCACAGGGGTCGGTACGCAGTATTTT CASSPFRTGVGTQYF
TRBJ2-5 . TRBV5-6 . TGTGCCAGCAGCTTGCCAAACTCGGGAGAGACCCAGTACTTC CASSLPNSGETQYF
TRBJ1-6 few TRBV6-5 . TGTGCCAGCAGTTACTCGGGGGAGGGAGGGACACCCCTCCACTTT CASSYSGEGGTPLHF
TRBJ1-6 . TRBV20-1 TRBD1 TGCAGTGCTAGACTCACCGGGACAGGGAGATCACCCCTCCACTTT CSARLTGTGRSPLHF
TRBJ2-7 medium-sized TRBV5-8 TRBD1 TGTGCCAGCCCCAGGGGGAGATCCTACGAGCAGTACTTC CASPRGRSYEQYF
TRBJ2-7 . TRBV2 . TGTGCCAGCGGCTACGAGCAGTACTTC CASGYEQYF
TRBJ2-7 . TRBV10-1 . TGCGCCAGCAGTGAGGGACGAAACGAGCAGTACTTC CASSEGRNEQYF
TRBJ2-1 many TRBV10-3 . TGTGCCATCAGTGACCCTCCTGCTTCGCGGGACGATAGCAATGAGCAGTTCTTC CAISDPPASRDDSNEQFF
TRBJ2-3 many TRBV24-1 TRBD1 TGTGCCACCAGTGCGGGACAGTTCGGTACAGATACGCAGTATTTT CATSAGQFGTDTQYF
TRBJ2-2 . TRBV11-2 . TGTGCCAGCAGCTTAGAATCCGTTGACAGCGGTACCGGGGAGCTGTTTTTT CASSLESVDSGTGELFF
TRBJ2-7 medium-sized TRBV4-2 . TGTGCCAGCAGCCAGGACAGCTACTACGAGCAGTACTTC CASSQDSYYEQYF
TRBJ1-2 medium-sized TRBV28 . TGTGCCAGCAGTGACTGGGGCATCTATGGCTACACCTTC CASSDWGIYGYTF
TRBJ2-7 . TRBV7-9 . TGTGCCAGCAGCTTTAGTTGGTACGAGCAGTACTTC CASSFSWYEQYF
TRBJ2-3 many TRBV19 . TGTGCCAGTACCTCCGGGTGGGCAGATACGCAGTATTTT CASTSGWADTQYF
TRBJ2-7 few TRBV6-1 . TGTGCCAGCATCAATCCGACTAGATGGGACGAGCAGTACTTC CASINPTRWDEQYF
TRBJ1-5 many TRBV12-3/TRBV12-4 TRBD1 TGTGCCAGCAGTTATATGACAGGGCAGGGCGGCCAGCCCCAGCATTTT CASSYMTGQGGQPQHF
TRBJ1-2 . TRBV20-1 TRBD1 TGCAGTGCTAGGGGGACAGAAGACTATGGCTACACCTTC CSARGTEDYGYTF
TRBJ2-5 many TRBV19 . TGTGCCAGTAGTCCGGGACTTAATAATCTGGAGACCCAGTACTTC CASSPGLNNLETQYF
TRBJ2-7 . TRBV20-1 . TGCAGTGCTAGGAGGATGGAGACCATAAACTACGAGCAGTACTTC CSARRMETINYEQYF
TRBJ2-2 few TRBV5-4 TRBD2 TGTGCCAGCAGCTTGACTAGCGGGAGGATAAGGTCCGGGGAGCTGTTTTTT CASSLTSGRIRSGELFF
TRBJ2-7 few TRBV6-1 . TGTGCCAGCAGTGAAGTAGCGGTGCCCTACGAGCATTACTTC CASSEVAVPYEHYF
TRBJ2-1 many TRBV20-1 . TGCAGTGCTAGAGGTCGCAATGAGCAGTTCTTC CSARGRNEQFF
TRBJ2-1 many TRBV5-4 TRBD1 TGTGCCAGCAGCGTGCCCCCCGGACAGGGTCTTGATGAGCAGTTCTTC CASSVPPGQGLDEQFF
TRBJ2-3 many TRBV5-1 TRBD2 TGCGCCAGCAGCTTGGGACCACTAAGCGGGGGGACAGATACGCAGTATTTT CASSLGPLSGGTDTQYF
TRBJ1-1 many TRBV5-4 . TGTGCCAGCAGCCGCGACCCGACGGACATGAACACTGAAGCTTTCTTT CASSRDPTDMNTEAFF
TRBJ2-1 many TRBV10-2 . TGCGCCAGCAGTGAGTCCTTGAATGAGCAGTTCTTC CASSESLNEQFF
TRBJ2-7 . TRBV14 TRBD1 TGTGCCAGCAGCCATGCCGGGACAGGGCACTACGAGCAGTACTTC CASSHAGTGHYEQYF
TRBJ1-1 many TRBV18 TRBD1 TGTGCCAGCTCATTCCGGGACAGGGGCGCATCTTTCTTT CASSFRDRGASFF
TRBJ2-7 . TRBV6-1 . TGTGCCATTTGGACTCGGCCCCCTTACGAGCAGTACTTC CAIWTRPPYEQYF
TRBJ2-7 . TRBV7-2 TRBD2 TGTGCCAGCAGCCAGCAGAGCGGGGGGTTCTACGAGCAGTACTTC CASSQQSGGFYEQYF
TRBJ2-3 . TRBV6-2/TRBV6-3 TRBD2 TGTGCCAGCGGGGAGGGGACAGATACGCAGTATTTT CASGEGTDTQYF
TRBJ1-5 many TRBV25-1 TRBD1 TGTGCCAGCAGTGAACAGGGACAGGGAAGCAATCAGCCCCAGCATTTT CASSEQGQGSNQPQHF
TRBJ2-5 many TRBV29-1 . TGCAGCGTTGAGGCAACACCGAAAGAGACCCAGTACTTC CSVEATPKETQYF
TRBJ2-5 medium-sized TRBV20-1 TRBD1 TGCAGTGCACACCCTCCCGGGACAGCTAAAGAGACCCAGTACTTC CSAHPPGTAKETQYF
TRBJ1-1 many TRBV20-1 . TGCAGTGCTACCGACCCGCTGACGGTGAACACTGAAGCTTTCTTT CSATDPLTVNTEAFF
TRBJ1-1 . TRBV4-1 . TGCGCCAGCAGCCAAGATCGAGGCACAGCAAACACTGAAGCTTTCTTT CASSQDRGTANTEAFF
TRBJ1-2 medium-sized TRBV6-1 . TGTGCCAGCAGATTAGTTGGCTACACCTTC CASRLVGYTF
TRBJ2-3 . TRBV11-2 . TGTGCCAGCAGCTTAGGCCCTATAGGGGGCACAGATACGCAGTATTTT CASSLGPIGGTDTQYF
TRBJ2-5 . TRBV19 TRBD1 TGTGCCAGTAGGGACCAGGGGGCGAAGACCCAGTACTTC CASRDQGAKTQYF
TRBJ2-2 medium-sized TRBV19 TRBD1 TGTGCCAGTAGTCGGACAGGGGTAGCCACCGGGGAGCTGTTTTTT CASSRTGVATGELFF
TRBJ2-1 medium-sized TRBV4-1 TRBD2 TGCGCCAGCAGCCAAGACTCCGGGACTATCAATGAGCAGTTCTTC CASSQDSGTINEQFF
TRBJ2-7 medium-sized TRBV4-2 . TGTGCCAGCAGCCAAGATAGAGGGTCGAGTCTCGAGCAGTACTTC CASSQDRGSSLEQYF
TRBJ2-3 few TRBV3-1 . TGTGCCAGCAGCCAAGACGGGGCTAGCACAGATACGCAGTATTTT CASSQDGASTDTQYF
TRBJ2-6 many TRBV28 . TGTGCCAGCAGTACCCTCCCGGGGGCCAACGTCCTGACTTTC CASSTLPGANVLTF
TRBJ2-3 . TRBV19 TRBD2 TGTGCCAGTATTATCCCTGGCGGGAGTGTGCAGTATTTT CASIIPGGSVQYF
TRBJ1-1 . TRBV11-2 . TGTGCCAGCAGCTTAGGATGGAACACTGAAGCTTTCTTT CASSLGWNTEAFF